Listed below are T cell receptor beta chains from one sample, sequenced in a study of shared clonotypes between healthy human individuals. Produced via immunoSEQ multiplex PCR; TCRdb's table is partial and in-frame only. The sample gives hundreds of thousands of clones, roughly 80% of which show up once; 12% is in the top ten. The sequenced sample consisted of PBMCs. The receptors stem from a woman aged 40 to 50 in good health. Some clones in this sample may be carry-over from other donors' samples. Each CDR3 is given with its conserved first and last residue. The order of the fields is J gene, clone size, V gene, D gene, CDR3 DNA, CDR3 protein. D genes are given only for firm matches. Not all rows give a size; the values are once, few, many and, for expanded clones, a class.

>TRBJ2-7|.|TRBV7-9|.
TGTGCCAGCAGCTTGGCAATCTACGAGCAGTACTTC
CASSLAIYEQYF
>TRBJ1-5|many|TRBV10-2|.
TGCGCCAGCAGTAAGTCCGTGGGTGGGCCCCAGCATTTT
CASSKSVGGPQHF
>TRBJ2-3|many|TRBV30|.
TGTGCCTGGAGTGTACAGCTAGATACGCAGTATTTT
CAWSVQLDTQYF
>TRBJ1-2|.|TRBV7-8|TRBD1
TGTGCCAGCAGCAACGACAGGGGAATTTTGCACTATGGCTACACCTTC
CASSNDRGILHYGYTF
>TRBJ2-7|.|TRBV5-4|TRBD2
TGTGCCAGCAGCTTGGGATCTAGCGGTGTTGTATACGAGCAGTACTTC
CASSLGSSGVVYEQYF
>TRBJ2-7|.|TRBV7-8|TRBD1
TGTGCCAGCAGCGGTCCAGGGGGCGCGGGCGAGCAGTACTTC
CASSGPGGAGEQYF
>TRBJ2-2|once|TRBV18|TRBD1
TGTGCCAGCTCACCGCGGTGGACAGGGGGGACCGGGGAGCTGTTTTTT
CASSPRWTGGTGELFF
>TRBJ2-1|.|TRBV5-1|TRBD2
TGCGCCAGCAGCTACTTAGCGGGAAGCTCCTACAATGAGCAGTTCTTC
CASSYLAGSSYNEQFF
>TRBJ1-1|.|TRBV4-2|.
TGTGCCAGCAGCCTCAACAGGAATGAAGCTTTCTTT
CASSLNRNEAFF
>TRBJ1-2|.|TRBV6-1|.
TGTGCCAGCAGTGAAAATCTAGGACAGCGGTACTATGGCTACACCTTC
CASSENLGQRYYGYTF
>TRBJ1-2|few|TRBV30|TRBD1
TGTGCCTGGAGCACAGACAGGGCGGCTGGAGGCTACACCTTC
CAWSTDRAAGGYTF
>TRBJ1-2|.|TRBV6-1|.
TGTGCCAGCAGTGAACCCGGCACTTATGGCTACACCTTC
CASSEPGTYGYTF
>TRBJ1-4|.|TRBV28|.
TGTGCCAGCACGGCAACTAATGAAAAACTGTTTTTT
CASTATNEKLFF
>TRBJ1-2|.|TRBV29-1|.
TGCAGCGTTAAGGACAGAGACTATGGCTACGCCTTC
CSVKDRDYGYAF